Below, 23 T cell receptor beta chains from the same sample are listed, as sequenced in a study of control samples from healthy donors and cancer patients (dated by TCRdb to 2020 to 2021). The receptor library was made with the immunoSEQ multiplex PCR assay. The immuneACCESS repertoire file appears here via TCRdb, limited to in-frame rearrangements. These files lack a portion of the clones; in checked studies, under half of the deficit traces to unresolved V genes, and the cause of the others is not known. Counted in this sample were under 95,000 clones; around 84% of them appeared once. About 15% of the sample lies in the top ten. Sequences were obtained from blood. The receptors were gathered from a man in his fifties or sixties in good health.

The CDR3 loop is CASSYSGRTTEAFF. The CDR3 bases are TGTGCCAGCAGTTACTCGGGCAGAACCACTGAAGCTTTCTTT. This chain uses TRBV6-5 with TRBJ1-1; D not resolved. Germline CDR1 and CDR2: MNHEY and SVGAGI. Trimming pared 0 bases from V and 4 bases from J, leaving 9 bases between. The CDR3 covers 14 residues.

V and J are TRBV7-8 and TRBJ1-1; possible D gene TRBD1, 5 bases. The V end was cut by 2 bases, the J end by 6 bases, with 13 bases between. The CDR3 has 14 residues. The germline V gene encodes CDR1 SGHVS and CDR2 FQNEAQ. Here the CDR3 reads CASSLTSTGPEAFF. The CDR3 nucleotides read TGTGCCAGCAGCTTAACCTCCACAGGCCCTGAAGCTTTCTTT.

The rearrangement joins TRBV3-1 (or the pseudogene TRBV3-2) to TRBJ2-1, with a weak D call TRBD1 (6 bases). Trimming left V 5 bases short and J 2 bases short, with 13 bases between. The germline gives CDR1 LGHDT, CDR2 YNNKEL (reference sequence). The CDR3 has 15 amino acids. The CDR3 nucleotides read TGTGCCAGCAGCTTGGGACATCAAGCCTACAATGAGCAGTTCTTC. Translating it yields CASSLGHQAYNEQFF.

The chain has TRBV4-2 and TRBJ2-1; TRBD2 matches 8 bases. Germline lookup yields CDR1 LGHNA and CDR2 YNFKEQ. The CDR3 sequence is 16 residues long. V shed 1 base, J shed 12 bases, and the junction held 14 bases outside the gene matches. The chain's CDR3 is CASSQGRTSPFSGQFF. Written as DNA, the CDR3 is TGTGCCAGCAGCCAAGGGAGGACTAGCCCCTTTTCAGGGCAGTTCTTC.

The rearrangement links TRBV5-1 to TRBJ2-1; 9 bases line up with TRBD2. In germline, CDR1 is SGHRS, CDR2 YFSETQ. The CDR3 loop spans 15 amino acids. Unmatched junction bases numbered 9, after V lost 4 bases and J lost 7 bases. The DNA for the CDR3 is TGCGCCAGCAGCGCGGGGGGTCTAGCGGGGAATGAGCAGTTCTTC. Its translation: CASSAGGLAGNEQFF.

This chain uses TRBV19 with TRBJ2-3; D gene uncertain. CDR3 length: 14 amino acids. The germline V gene encodes CDR1 LNHDA and CDR2 SQIVND (reference sequence). The ends were cut back, 5 bases at V and 0 bases at J, with 9 bases in the middle. CDR3 sequence reads: CASSDRASTDTQYF. The CDR3, as DNA: TGTGCCAGTAGTGACCGGGCTAGCACAGATACGCAGTATTTT.

This clone was picked up a small number of times. CDR3 residues: CASSDRGQQETQYF. The CDR3 coding sequence is TGTGCCAGCAGTGACCGCGGACAGCAAGAGACCCAGTACTTC. The J gene is TRBJ2-5, the V gene TRBV6-1; possibly TRBD1 for D (6 bases). V was clipped by 3 bases and J by 2 bases, with 10 bases between them. This CDR3 comprises 14 residues. CDR1 and CDR2 (germline): MNHNS, SASEGT.

The chain carries TRBV30 and TRBJ1-1, with D unclear. Germline V gives CDR1 GTSNPN, CDR2 SVGIG (reference sequence). CDR3 length: 14 residues. The ends were cut back, 4 bases at V and 7 bases at J, with 19 bases in the middle. The CDR3 loop reads CAWTDPSYSFEAFF. Here the CDR3 DNA reads TGTGCCTGGACAGATCCTTCCTACAGCTTTGAAGCTTTCTTT.

The chain links TRBV11-1 to TRBJ1-1, with a tentative D call TRBD1 (6 bases). Trimming pared 5 bases from V and 4 bases from J, leaving 11 bases between. The CDR3 is made up of 13 amino acids. Germline CDR1 is SGHAT and CDR2 is FQDESV (reference sequence). The CDR3 here is CASSAQGSTEAFF. The CDR3 DNA reads as TGTGCCAGCAGCGCGCAGGGGTCCACTGAAGCTTTCTTT.

The rearrangement joins TRBV4-2 to TRBJ2-7; 10 bases are a match to TRBD2. This CDR3 has 15 residues. CDR1 LGHNA and CDR2 YNFKEQ come from the germline V gene. V was clipped by 1 base and J by 5 bases; unmatched bases: 5. The CDR3 sequence is CASSQVASGSNEQYF. The CDR3 bases are TGTGCCAGCAGCCAAGTGGCTAGCGGGAGCAACGAGCAGTACTTC.

The table lists this clone with a count of one. This chain uses TRBV6-2 or TRBV6-3 with TRBJ2-2; 8 nucleotides match TRBD1. The CDR3 extends over 16 amino acids. Germline V CDR1 and CDR2: MNHEY, SVGEGT. After removal of 6 bases from V and 0 bases from J, the junction contained 6 bases not matched to a gene. CDR3 nucleotide sequence: TGTGCCAGCAGCCGAACACAGGGGGCGAACACCGGGGAGCTGTTTTTT. It yields the protein CASSRTQGANTGELFF.

About this clone: The junction and the germline gene differ at one end; a read error may be behind it. The chain combines TRBV18 with TRBJ2-7, with 9 bases aligning to TRBD1. The germline V gene has CDR1 KGHSH and CDR2 LQKENI. The CDR3 is made up of 14 amino acids. CDR3 sequence (DNA): TGTGCCAGCTCACCGGGACAGGGTTCCTTCGAGCAGTACTTC. Protein: CASSPGQGSFEQYF.

V and J are TRBV5-1 and TRBJ1-2; 7 nucleotides line up with TRBD1. CDR1 and CDR2 (germline): SGHRS, YFSETQ. V was clipped by 4 bases and J by 4 bases; unmatched bases: 19. The length of the CDR3 is 18 residues. The chain's CDR3 is CASSGEDRFRNWGYGYTF. In nucleotides, the CDR3 is TGCGCCAGCAGCGGGGAGGACAGGTTTAGGAACTGGGGCTATGGCTACACCTTC.

The rearrangement links TRBV5-4 to TRBJ2-7, with a possible D match to TRBD1 (6 bases). From germline, CDR1 is SGHNT and CDR2 YYREEE (reference sequence). This CDR3 comprises 15 residues. V shed 4 bases and J shed 0 bases, with 14 bases lying between them. The CDR3, as DNA: TGTGCCAGCAGCCGAGAACAGGGAAGCTCCTACGAGCAGTACTTC. Amino acid sequence: CASSREQGSSYEQYF.

The rearrangement joins TRBV6-4 to TRBJ2-1; tentative D call: TRBD2 (6 bases). V lost 6 bases to trimming and J lost 10 bases, with 19 bases between them. Germline values: CDR1 MRHNA, CDR2 SNTAGT. The CDR3 extends over 14 amino acids. The CDR3 DNA follows: TGTGCCAGCAGGGAGGGGACTCTTTCGTCGGAGCAGTTCTTC. This codes for CASREGTLSSEQFF.

V and J are TRBV15 and TRBJ2-3; D is perhaps TRBD1 (5 bases). The CDR3 covers 15 residues. Germline CDR1 is LNHNV and CDR2 is YYDKDF (reference sequence). The V gene lost 3 bases and the J gene lost 2 bases, with 12 bases spanning the gap. The CDR3 coding sequence is TGTGCCACCAGCAGCTGGCAGGGAAACACAGATACGCAGTATTTT. Encoded protein: CATSSWQGNTDTQYF.

The table lists this clone with a count of one. This rearrangement joins TRBV5-6 to TRBJ2-5; 7 nucleotides agree with TRBD2. Germline-derived CDR1 and CDR2 are SGHDT and YYEEEE. V lost 4 bases and J lost 2; bases outside the gene matches: 8. The CDR3 has 15 amino acids. This CDR3 reads CASSPARDYQETQYF. CDR3 nucleotide sequence: TGTGCCAGCAGCCCCGCCCGGGACTATCAAGAGACCCAGTACTTC.

The rearrangement links TRBV30 to TRBJ1-1; a weak D match, TRBD1 (5 bases). V lost 0 bases, J lost 3 bases, and 23 bases lay in between. CDR1 and CDR2 (germline): GTSNPN, SVGIG (reference sequence). The CDR3 loop spans 18 amino acids. Written as DNA, the CDR3 is TGTGCCTGGAGTGTAATCGGATTGTGGGGCGTAAGGGACACTGAAGCTTTCTTT. As protein: CAWSVIGLWGVRDTEAFF.

This clone was picked up a small number of times. The genes are TRBV15 and TRBJ1-1; TRBD1 might be the D (5 bases). The CDR3 is 17 amino acids. Per the germline V gene, CDR1 is LNHNV and CDR2 is YYDKDF (reference sequence). The V end was cut by 0 bases, the J end by 4 bases, with 18 bases between. CDR3 amino acids: CATSREIAGRRGTEAFF. For the CDR3, the DNA is TGTGCCACCAGCAGAGAGATCGCGGGACGGCGGGGCACTGAAGCTTTCTTT.

The chain is built from TRBV9 and TRBJ1-6; D call uncertain. The CDR3 spans 13 residues. Per the germline V gene, CDR1 is SGDLS and CDR2 is YYNGEE. The germline V and J ends were trimmed by 0 bases and 10 bases, with 8 bases remaining between them. The CDR3 reads CASSVGSGSPLHF. The CDR3 DNA is TGTGCCAGCAGCGTAGGTAGCGGATCACCCCTCCACTTT.

The chain combines TRBV20-1 with TRBJ2-7; tentatively, D is TRBD1 (6 bases). CDR3 length: 11 amino acids. Germline V gives CDR1 DFQATT, CDR2 SNEGSKA (reference sequence). Between the trimmed V and J ends, which lost 7 bases and 2 bases, there was a span of 9 bases. The CDR3 DNA reads as TGCAGTGTTCGGACAGCCTACGAGCAGTACTTC. This encodes CSVRTAYEQYF.

V and J are TRBV6-5 and TRBJ1-5, with D hard to call. CDR3 length: 14 residues. Germline V lookup: CDR1 MNHEY, CDR2 SVGAGI. Trimming took 6 bases from V and 2 from J, leaving 11 bases between them. CDR3 region: CASSLGWGNQPQHF. CDR3 bases: TGTGCCAGCAGCCTAGGGTGGGGCAATCAGCCCCAGCATTTT.

The J gene is TRBJ2-7, the V gene TRBV6-5; D is possibly TRBD1 or TRBD2 (5 bases each). The CDR3 contains 15 residues. The germline V gene encodes CDR1 MNHEY and CDR2 SVGAGI. V was pared by 8 bases and J by 2 bases, with 19 bases between. The CDR3 DNA reads TGTGCCAGCCGAGGGGTAGGGGCCAAAACCTACGAGCAGTACTTC. This codes for CASRGVGAKTYEQYF.